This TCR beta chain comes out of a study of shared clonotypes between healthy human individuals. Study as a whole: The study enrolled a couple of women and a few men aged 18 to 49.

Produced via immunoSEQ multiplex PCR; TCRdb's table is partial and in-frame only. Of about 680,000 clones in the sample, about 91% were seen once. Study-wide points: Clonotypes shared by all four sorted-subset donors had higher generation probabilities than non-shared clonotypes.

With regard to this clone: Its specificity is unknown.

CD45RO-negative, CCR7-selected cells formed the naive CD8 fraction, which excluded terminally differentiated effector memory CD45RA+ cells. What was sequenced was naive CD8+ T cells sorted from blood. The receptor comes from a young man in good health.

CDR3 in amino acids: CASSFSQGAYNEQFF. CDR3 bases: TGTGCCAGCAGCTTTAGTCAGGGGGCCTACAATGAGCAGTTCTTC. The chain carries TRBV7-8 and TRBJ2-1; 7 bases match TRBD1. Germline lookup yields CDR1 SGHVS and CDR2 FQNEAQ. Trimming removed 3 bases from V and 2 bases from J; junction bases left unmatched: 4. The CDR3 covers 15 residues.